The clone carrying this TCR beta chain appeared once. The CDR3 sequence is 15 residues long. CDR1 and CDR2 (germline): SGHTS, YDEGEE. Trimming took 0 bases from V and 5 from J, leaving 13 bases between them. Authors' processing steps: It was from reference gene primer amplification that nucleated cell counts were estimated. Only in-frame clones appear in the TCRdb table, and some are missing; sequencing was by immunoSEQ multiplex PCR. Clonal size and the V and J genes are those of that table, whereas D and trimming came from the DNA. The table shows about 50,000 clones, with 70% to 80% occurring only once. The participants were between about 18 and 90 years old and came from some 25 US areas. The entry originates in a study of blood T cell repertoires in COVID-19. Study information: From T cells, B-cell-depleted T cells, or PBMCs came the material, which was cDNA or gDNA.

Sequencing was performed on PBMCs or T cells enriched from blood (not recorded which). The TCR comes from a woman aged 45-59 years with acute COVID-19. J is TRBJ2-3 and V is TRBV5-8, with a weak D call TRBD2 (5 bases). The CDR3 here is CASSLGSRAGDTQYF. CDR3 nucleotides: TGTGCCAGCAGCTTGGGGTCGAGGGCCGGAGATACGCAGTATTTT.